The 12 T cell receptor beta chains in this list originate from one sample, sequenced in a study of PD-1 blockade in classical Hodgkin lymphoma. Time point of the sample: cycle 4 day 1 (C4D1), after five to seven weeks of nivolumab. No patient escaped relapse after autologous stem cell transplantation, and brentuximab vedotin exposure varied. TCRdb keeps only in-frame clones here, not all; method: immunoSEQ multiplex PCR. The table includes 90,000 to 140,000 clones, approximately 89% detected once. Here the sequenced sample was peripheral blood mononuclear cells (PBMCs), taken before the fourth cycle of nivolumab. The receptor source for this set is a human donor with classical Hodgkin lymphoma.

The genes are TRBV5-4 and TRBJ2-2, with D possibly being TRBD2 (5 bases). V lost 4 bases, J lost 4 bases, and 11 bases lay in between. The CDR3 has 14 residues. Germline CDR1 reads SGHNT; CDR2 reads YYREEE (reference sequence). The CDR3 loop is CASSVGSGTGELFF. Here the CDR3 DNA reads TGTGCCAGCAGCGTAGGGAGCGGCACCGGGGAGCTGTTTTTT. The whole variable domain, filled in from reference TRBV5-4 and TRBJ2-2, reads ETGVTQSPTHLIKTRGQQVTLRCSSQSGHNTVSWYQQALGQGPQFIFQYYREEENGRGNFPPRFSGLQFPNYSSELNVNALELDDSALYLCASSVGSGTGELFFGEGSRLTVL.

V and J are TRBV9 and TRBJ1-1; D gene ambiguous. The V end lost 0 bases, the J end lost 1 base, and 7 bases lay between the germline ends. CDR3 length: 14 residues. Germline CDR1 and CDR2: SGDLS and YYNGEE. CDR3 sequence: CASSVGLENTEAFF. The CDR3 region has the DNA TGTGCCAGCAGCGTAGGTTTAGAGAACACTGAAGCTTTCTTT.

This chain links TRBV6-5 with TRBJ1-2; D not resolved. Between the trimmed V and J ends, which lost 2 bases and 4 bases, there was a span of 14 bases. Germline-derived CDR1 and CDR2 are MNHEY and SVGAGI. CDR3 size: 15 residues. The CDR3 is CASSYVQGNIYGYTF. As DNA, the CDR3 is TGTGCCAGCAGTTACGTTCAAGGAAATATCTATGGCTACACCTTC.

The chain joins TRBV7-9 to TRBJ2-5; perhaps D is TRBD1 or TRBD2 (5 bases each). The CDR3 length is 16 residues. Germline V gene sequence: CDR1 SEHNR, CDR2 FQNEAQ (reference sequence). The germline V and J ends were trimmed by 3 bases and 0 bases, with 14 bases remaining between them. The CDR3 region has the DNA TGTGCCAGCAGCTTGTTGGGGACGTGGTACCAAGAGACCCAGTACTTC. Protein product: CASSLLGTWYQETQYF.

The V call is TRBV7-9, the J call TRBJ2-3; no reliable D call. Trimming removed 1 base at V and 2 bases at J, with 13 bases between. The CDR3 covers 16 residues. Looked up from germline, CDR1 is SEHNR and CDR2 is FQNEAQ (reference sequence). The CDR3 protein is CASSLVTGASTDTQYF. For the CDR3, the DNA is TGTGCCAGCAGCTTAGTAACGGGCGCGTCCACAGATACGCAGTATTTT.

Turning to this clone: At one of its ends the junction is not consistent with the germline gene, which may arise from a read error. This chain joins TRBV7-7 and TRBJ2-5, with D perhaps matching TRBD1 (6 bases). Germline V lookup: CDR1 SSHAT, CDR2 FNYEAQ (reference sequence). The CDR3 runs to 17 residues. The CDR3 sequence: CASSLGAVERQAETQYF. CDR3 bases: TGTGCTAGCAGCTTAGGAGCCGTTGAGCGACAGGCAGAGACCCAGTACTTC. Complete variable domain (other parts from reference TRBV7-7 and TRBJ2-5): GAGVSQSPRYKVTKRGQDVTLRCDPISSHATLYWYQQALGQGPEFLTYFNYEAQPDKSGLPSDRFSAERPEGSISTLTIQRTEQRDSAMYRCASSLGAVERQAETQYFGPGTRLLVL.

The CDR3 reads CASSLAGGPRGYTF. The CDR3 region has the DNA TGTGCCAGCAGCTTAGCAGGGGGCCCGCGCGGCTACACCTTC. The rearrangement uses TRBV7-2 and TRBJ1-2, with 7 bases identical to TRBD1. Germline V gene sequence: CDR1 SGHTA, CDR2 FQGNSA. The CDR3 totals 14 residues. After removal of 0 bases from V and 8 bases from J, the junction contained 6 bases not matched to a gene.

The chain joins TRBV18 to TRBJ2-7; D not certain. V was trimmed by 6 bases and J by 2 bases, leaving 11 bases between them. CDR3 length: 13 residues. Germline CDR1 reads KGHSH; CDR2 reads LQKENI. CDR3 coding DNA: TGTGCCAGCTCGCCCCCGTGGACCTACGAGCAGTACTTC. Protein product: CASSPPWTYEQYF.

The CDR3 DNA reads TGTGCCAGTAGTTATCCCGGGCGGCAAGAGACCCAGTACTTC. It yields the protein CASSYPGRQETQYF. V usage is TRBV19 and J usage is TRBJ2-5; D uncertain. From germline, CDR1 is LNHDA and CDR2 SQIVND (reference sequence). V was cut by 5 bases and J by 2 bases, with 12 bases left in between. This CDR3 comprises 14 residues.

This clone showed up just once. The V gene is TRBV19, the J gene TRBJ1-4, with 7 bases identical to TRBD1. Germline CDR1 is LNHDA and CDR2 is SQIVND (reference sequence). V gave up 5 bases and J gave up 7 bases; unmatched junction bases: 13. The CDR3 is made up of 16 amino acids. CDR3 sequence: CASSSGANRGVEKLFF. CDR3 coding DNA: TGTGCCAGTAGTTCGGGCGCGAACAGGGGCGTTGAAAAACTGTTTTTT.

The chain carries TRBV6-5 and TRBJ1-3; D gene unclear. This CDR3 has 14 amino acids. Germline values: CDR1 MNHEY, CDR2 SVGAGI. V gave up 5 bases and J gave up 4 bases, with 12 bases separating them. CDR3 protein: CASSNWRGGNTIYF. CDR3 bases: TGTGCCAGCAGTAACTGGAGAGGAGGAAACACCATATATTTT.

This sequence joins TRBV6-1 and TRBJ2-2; TRBD1 matches 8 bases. The germline V gene has CDR1 MNHNS and CDR2 SASEGT. Trimming took 2 bases from V and 3 from J; bases not matched to a gene: 2. The CDR3 totals 15 residues. The CDR3: CASSERTGYTGELFF. The CDR3 DNA follows: TGTGCCAGCAGTGAACGGACAGGGTACACCGGGGAGCTGTTTTTT.